The rows below give T cell receptor beta chains drawn from one sample of a study of cytomegalovirus exposure and HLA in healthy donors. Sequencing used immunoSEQ multiplex PCR; TCRdb keeps in-frame clones, though not all of them. Its listing shows some 110,000 clones. Specimen: PBMCs. These receptors were obtained from a man aged 18 to 29 in good health and CMV-seronegative. Both conserved end residues are part of each CDR3. Fields, in order: D gene, V gene, J gene, CDR3 protein, CDR3 DNA. D genes are given only for firm matches.

.	TRBV6-1	TRBJ1-1	CASSERASKAFF	TGTGCCAGCAGTGAACGAGCCTCGAAAGCTTTCTTT
TRBD2	TRBV19	TRBJ2-7	CASSSGYSYEQYF	TGTGCCAGTTCTAGCGGATACTCCTACGAGCAGTACTTC
TRBD2	TRBV29-1	TRBJ2-3	CSVGGWAAGGTDTQYF	TGCAGCGTTGGGGGGTGGGCGGCGGGGGGTACGGATACGCAGTATTTT
.	TRBV7-9	TRBJ1-2	CASSSTQWGDYGYTF	TGTGCCAGCAGCTCTACCCAGTGGGGGGACTATGGCTACACCTTC
.	TRBV30	TRBJ2-5	CAWSVSGLQKETQYF	TGTGCCTGGAGTGTAAGCGGTCTCCAGAAAGAGACCCAGTACTTC
.	TRBV27	TRBJ1-1	CASSLRQAGDTEAFF	TGTGCCAGCAGTTTGAGGCAAGCCGGGGACACTGAAGCTTTCTTT
TRBD1	TRBV5-1	TRBJ2-7	CASSSLKTGQGDEQYF	TGCGCCAGCAGCTCCCTTAAAACGGGACAGGGGGACGAGCAGTACTTC
.	TRBV27	TRBJ1-5	CASSLIGQPSLVQPQHF	TGTGCCAGCAGTTTGATAGGACAGCCCTCTTTGGTCCAGCCCCAGCATTTT
.	TRBV4-1	TRBJ1-1	CASTRGKVAFF	TGCGCCAGCACTCGGGGGAAGGTGGCTTTCTTT
TRBD2	TRBV5-1	TRBJ2-7	CASSPGTSDYSYEQYF	TGCGCCAGCAGTCCCGGGACTAGCGACTACTCCTACGAGCAGTACTTC
.	TRBV7-2	TRBJ2-6	CASSLYWGPEGANVLTF	TGTGCCAGCAGCTTATACTGGGGCCCGGAGGGGGCCAACGTCCTGACTTTC
.	TRBV19	TRBJ2-7	CASSIDEESYEQYF	TGTGCCAGTAGTATAGACGAGGAATCCTACGAGCAGTACTTC
TRBD1	TRBV9	TRBJ1-2	CASSVEIGQGPPNYGYTF	TGTGCCAGCAGCGTAGAGATAGGACAGGGGCCCCCTAACTATGGCTACACCTTC
.	TRBV25-1	TRBJ1-1	CASSDHSRGGQNTEAFF	TGTGCCAGCAGTGATCACTCGAGGGGGGGTCAGAACACTGAAGCTTTCTTT
.	TRBV27	TRBJ1-2	CASSFANFYGYTF	TGTGCCAGCAGTTTTGCGAACTTTTATGGCTACACCTTC
TRBD1	TRBV29-1	TRBJ2-3	CSVQGARDRGMAQYF	TGCAGCGTTCAAGGGGCGCGGGACAGGGGGATGGCGCAGTATTTT
TRBD1	TRBV5-1	TRBJ2-7	CASSLRQGAGEQYF	TGCGCCAGCAGCTTGAGACAGGGGGCAGGGGAGCAGTACTTC
TRBD2	TRBV7-6	TRBJ2-7	CASSFNRGPGRASPSYEQYF	TGTGCCAGCAGCTTTAACCGGGGGCCCGGGAGGGCCTCCCCGAGTTACGAGCAGTACTTC
TRBD2	TRBV15	TRBJ2-3	CATSRATSATGTDTQYF	TGTGCCACCAGCAGAGCAACTAGCGCCACTGGCACAGATACGCAGTATTTT
TRBD2	TRBV30	TRBJ2-1	CAWSFDRTSGYNEQFF	TGTGCCTGGAGTTTTGATAGGACTAGCGGATACAATGAGCAGTTCTTC
.	TRBV6-5	TRBJ1-3	CASRPSGDSGNTIYF	TGTGCCAGCAGACCCTCAGGGGACTCTGGAAACACCATATATTTT
.	TRBV28	TRBJ1-5	CASSLGFSGVSNQPQHF	TGTGCCAGCAGTTTAGGGTTCTCGGGGGTTAGCAATCAGCCCCAGCATTTT
TRBD1	TRBV6-1	TRBJ2-7	CASSETGQGTYEQYF	TGTGCCAGCAGTGAAACGGGACAGGGTACCTACGAGCAGTACTTC
.	TRBV28	TRBJ1-1	CASSGHRNTEAFF	TGTGCCAGTTCGGGACACCGGAACACTGAAGCTTTCTTT
TRBD1	TRBV18	TRBJ1-5	CASSATGDSNQPQHF	TGTGCCAGCTCCGCGACAGGGGATAGCAATCAGCCCCAGCATTTT
.	TRBV2	TRBJ2-5	CASSAWTIQETQYF	TGTGCCAGCAGCGCTTGGACTATCCAAGAGACCCAGTACTTC
TRBD1	TRBV9	TRBJ1-1	CASSVGGTGGPEAFF	TGTGCCAGCAGCGTAGGTGGGACAGGGGGCCCTGAAGCTTTCTTT
TRBD1	TRBV28	TRBJ2-7	CASTERQGGDYEQYF	TGTGCCAGCACCGAAAGACAGGGGGGGGATTACGAGCAGTACTTC
TRBD1	TRBV5-1	TRBJ1-3	CASSLVGGYYGNTIYF	TGCGCCAGCAGCTTGGTAGGGGGCTATTATGGAAACACCATATATTTT
TRBD2	TRBV4-2	TRBJ2-7	CASSQVRTSGFSYEQYF	TGTGCCAGCAGCCAAGTCCGGACTAGCGGGTTTTCCTACGAGCAGTACTTC
.	TRBV7-8	TRBJ1-1	CASSPTGFNTEAFF	TGTGCCAGCAGCCCCACAGGGTTCAACACTGAAGCTTTCTTT
.	TRBV9	TRBJ1-6	CASSVVGSDSPLHF	TGTGCCAGCAGCGTAGTCGGGAGCGATTCACCCCTCCACTTT
.	TRBV28	TRBJ2-5	CASSLAMAETQYF	TGTGCCAGCAGTTTAGCAATGGCAGAGACCCAGTACTTC
.	TRBV19	TRBJ2-3	CASSSKTPRDTQYF	TGTGCCAGTAGTTCCAAGACACCTCGGGATACGCAGTATTTT
.	TRBV28	TRBJ2-3	CASITGTTDTQYF	TGTGCCAGCATTACAGGGACCACAGATACGCAGTATTTT
TRBD2	TRBV7-9	TRBJ2-1	CASIRSGRANNNEQFF	TGTGCCAGCATCCGTAGCGGGAGGGCTAACAACAATGAGCAGTTCTTC
TRBD1	TRBV5-1	TRBJ1-2	CASSSAPGQHEYGYTF	TGCGCCAGCAGCTCTGCACCGGGACAGCATGAGTATGGCTACACCTTC
.	TRBV4-1	TRBJ1-2	CASTGRTEGNYGYTF	TGCGCCAGCACCGGCAGAACAGAAGGTAACTATGGCTACACCTTC
TRBD1	TRBV7-9	TRBJ1-1	CASSPGQGSLYTEAFF	TGTGCCAGCAGCCCGGGACAGGGAAGTTTGTACACTGAAGCTTTCTTT
.	TRBV29-1	TRBJ2-7	CSVTSSSYEQYF	TGCAGCGTTACCTCCAGCTCCTACGAGCAGTACTTC
.	TRBV19	TRBJ1-5	CASSIVLNQPQHF	TGTGCCAGTAGTATTGTCCTTAATCAGCCCCAGCATTTT
.	TRBV19	TRBJ2-3	CASSRLGFGTDTQYF	TGTGCCAGTAGTAGACTAGGATTTGGTACAGATACGCAGTATTTT
.	TRBV18	TRBJ1-2	CASSPPGGDYGYTF	TGTGCCAGCTCACCACCAGGGGGAGACTATGGCTACACCTTC
.	TRBV6-1	TRBJ2-7	CASSEIGGVSEQYF	TGTGCCAGCAGTGAAATAGGGGGGGTTTCCGAGCAGTACTTC
.	TRBV7-9	TRBJ2-1	CASSPDRHNEQFF	TGTGCCAGCAGCCCAGACAGACACAATGAGCAGTTCTTC
.	TRBV5-6	TRBJ1-2	CASSLAQGIGYGYTF	TGTGCCAGCAGCTTGGCACAGGGAATTGGCTATGGCTACACCTTC
.	TRBV6-1	TRBJ1-2	CASSERWGDDGGYGYTF	TGTGCCAGCAGTGAACGATGGGGAGACGACGGAGGGTATGGCTACACCTTC
TRBD2	TRBV9	TRBJ2-5	CASSVSGGAQETQYF	TGTGCCAGCAGCGTTAGCGGGGGGGCCCAGGAGACCCAGTACTTC
TRBD1	TRBV5-1	TRBJ1-5	CASSLTGASNQPQHF	TGCGCCAGCAGCTTGACAGGGGCGAGCAATCAGCCCCAGCATTTT
.	TRBV7-9	TRBJ2-2	CASSLNTGELFF	TGTGCCAGCAGCCTCAACACCGGGGAGCTGTTTTTT
TRBD1	TRBV5-4	TRBJ2-7	CASSPGQGGYEQYF	TGTGCCAGCAGCCCGGGACAGGGAGGTTACGAGCAGTACTTC
.	TRBV30	TRBJ2-3	CAWSVLGLGTDTQYF	TGTGCCTGGAGTGTACTAGGACTCGGCACAGATACGCAGTATTTT
.	TRBV11-2	TRBJ1-1	CASSYGSGTEAFF	TGTGCCAGCAGCTACGGTTCGGGCACTGAAGCTTTCTTT
.	TRBV2	TRBJ2-3	CASSFNSDTQYF	TGTGCCAGCAGCTTTAACTCAGATACGCAGTATTTT
.	TRBV28	TRBJ1-1	CASSLIQGNTEAFF	TGTGCCAGCAGCCTAATCCAGGGGAACACTGAAGCTTTCTTT
TRBD2	TRBV6-1	TRBJ2-2	CASSPQTSPGELFF	TGTGCCAGCAGTCCCCAGACTAGCCCCGGGGAGCTGTTTTTT